The 21 T cell receptor beta chains in this list originate from one sample, sequenced in a study of cytomegalovirus exposure and HLA in healthy donors. Only in-frame clones appear in the TCRdb table, and some are missing; sequencing was by immunoSEQ multiplex PCR. This table holds fewer than 200,000 clones, approximately 86% found once. Specimen: PBMCs. These receptors came from a woman aged 18-29 years in good health and CMV-seronegative.

The chain uses TRBV5-1 and TRBJ1-1; TRBD1 matches at 7 bases. The germline gives CDR1 SGHRS, CDR2 YFSETQ. Trimming took 2 bases from V and 5 from J; bases not matched to a gene: 6. The CDR3 covers 14 residues. CDR3 sequence reads: CASSFDRAGTEAFF. CDR3 DNA: TGCGCCAGCAGCTTCGACAGGGCAGGGACTGAAGCTTTCTTT.

About this clone itself: Germline and junction disagree at one end, which may indicate a read error. The gene calls are TRBV5-6 and TRBJ2-7; D is possibly TRBD1 (5 bases). The V gene's germline CDR1 is SGHDT and CDR2 YYEEEE. There are 12 residues in the CDR3. This CDR3 reads CASSSTGQTAHF. CDR3 bases: TGTGCCAGCAGCTCGACGGGCCAGACAGCCCACTTC. Full variable domain (rest looked up from reference TRBV5-6 and TRBJ2-7): DAGVTQSPTHLIKTRGQQVTLRCSPKSGHDTVSWYQQALGQGPQFIFQYYEEEERQRGNFPDRFSGHQFPNYSSELNVNALLLGDSALYLCASSSTGQTAHFGPGTRLTVT.

The gene calls are TRBV9 and TRBJ2-5, with a weak D call TRBD2 (6 bases). Germline CDR1 SGDLS, CDR2 YYNGEE. The CDR3 extends over 16 amino acids. V lost 0 bases, J lost 2 bases, and 14 bases lay in between. The CDR3 bases are TGTGCCAGCAGCGTAGAGTGGTCGGGGAGGCAAGAGACCCAGTACTTC. Amino acids: CASSVEWSGRQETQYF.

The chain employs TRBV9 and TRBJ2-1, with TRBD2 matching 11 bases. Germline V gene lookup returns CDR1 SGDLS and CDR2 YYNGEE. The V segment lost 0 bases and the J segment 4 bases; nucleotides outside the gene matches: 3. This CDR3 spans 16 amino acids. The CDR3, as DNA: TGTGCCAGCAGCGTAGGACCTAGCGGGGGGTACAATGAGCAGTTCTTC. Amino acids: CASSVGPSGGYNEQFF. The variable domain in full, with the rest retrieved from reference TRBV9 and TRBJ2-1, is DSGVTQTPKHLITATGQRVTLRCSPRSGDLSVYWYQQSLDQGLQFLIQYYNGEERAKGNILERFSAQQFPDLHSELNLSSLELGDSALYFCASSVGPSGGYNEQFFGPGTRLTVL.

The chain links TRBV5-1 to TRBJ2-4; TRBD1 matches 11 bases. CDR3 length equals 16 residues. Germline CDR1 reads SGHRS; CDR2 reads YFSETQ. The V and J ends lost 1 base and 7 bases, in that order; junction bases with no gene match: 7. The CDR3 region is CASSLTPGQGENIQYF. The CDR3 bases are TGCGCCAGCAGCTTGACCCCGGGACAGGGGGAGAACATTCAGTACTTC.

The J gene is TRBJ2-7, the V gene TRBV23-1, with 7 bases fitting TRBD2. TRBV23-1 is annotated as an ORF whose role is uncertain. Germline trimming cut 7 bases from V and 3 bases from J; bases unmatched to any gene: 9. This CDR3 comprises 14 residues. The chain's CDR3 is CASNPGTKIYEQYF. The CDR3 DNA sequence: TGCGCCAGCAACCCCGGGACTAAGATCTACGAGCAGTACTTC.

The chain employs TRBV5-1 and TRBJ2-7, with D unclear. The V end was cut by 2 bases, the J end by 5 bases, with 11 bases between. Germline V gives CDR1 SGHRS, CDR2 YFSETQ. CDR3 length equals 13 residues. CDR3 protein: CASSFIEEHEQYF. In DNA, the CDR3 is TGCGCCAGCAGCTTTATAGAAGAGCACGAGCAGTACTTC.

This rearrangement joins TRBV6-5 to TRBJ1-6; D not certain. The CDR3 loop spans 14 amino acids. Germline V lookup: CDR1 MNHEY, CDR2 SVGAGI. The germline V and J ends were trimmed by 5 bases and 10 bases, with 15 bases remaining between them. The CDR3 protein is CASSLWAGESPLHF. The CDR3 bases are TGTGCCAGCAGTCTTTGGGCAGGCGAGTCACCCCTCCACTTT.

The chain combines TRBV4-1 with TRBJ2-3, with 10 bases fitting TRBD2. This CDR3 has 20 residues. Trimming cost V 1 base and J 2 bases; bases outside gene matches: 15. Germline values: CDR1 MGHRA, CDR2 YSYEKL. The CDR3, as DNA: TGCGCCAGCAGCCAAGTCAAAGCGGGAGGGGCAAGTAGGGACACAGATACGCAGTATTTT. Amino acid sequence: CASSQVKAGGASRDTDTQYF.

The V call is TRBV4-3, the J call TRBJ2-1; 9 bases map to TRBD2. The V gene end was trimmed by 3 bases and the J gene end by 2 bases; junction bases not matched to a gene: 5. The CDR3 spans 16 residues. CDR1 is LGHNA, CDR2 YSLEER, per germline. The CDR3 nucleotides read TGCGCCAGCAGCCATGGCGGACTAGCGCCCTACAATGAGCAGTTCTTC. Protein product: CASSHGGLAPYNEQFF.

The V gene is TRBV5-8, the J gene TRBJ1-2, with 8 bases identical to TRBD1. In germline, CDR1 is SGHTS, CDR2 YDEGEE. V shed 2 bases and J 4 bases; nucleotides not matched to a gene: 10. This CDR3 comprises 16 residues. CDR3 amino acids: CASSFGRGLRSYGYTF. In DNA form, the CDR3 reads TGTGCCAGCAGCTTCGGCAGGGGGCTAAGATCCTATGGCTACACCTTC.

The rearrangement uses TRBV5-4 and TRBJ1-6, with 10 positions matching TRBD1. The trim removed 4 bases at V and 9 bases at J, leaving 7 bases unmatched. This CDR3 spans 15 amino acids. Per germline, CDR1 SGHNT and CDR2 YYREEE (reference sequence). The CDR3 coding sequence is TGTGCCAGCAGCCCGGGACAGGGGAGCGGTTCACCCCTCCACTTT. Its translation: CASSPGQGSGSPLHF.

J is TRBJ2-1 and V is TRBV7-6; TRBD1 aligns across 9 bases. Germline-derived CDR1 and CDR2 are SGHVS and FNYEAQ. CDR3 length equals 15 residues. With V trimmed by 4 bases and J by 5 bases, 6 bases remained unmatched. Here the CDR3 reads CASSSAGTGNNEQFF. DNA of the CDR3: TGTGCCAGCAGCTCCGCCGGGACAGGGAACAATGAGCAGTTCTTC. The variable domain in full, with the rest retrieved from reference TRBV7-6 and TRBJ2-1, is GAGVSQSPRYKVTKRGQDVALRCDPISGHVSLYWYRQALGQGPEFLTYFNYEAQQDKSGLPNDRFSAERPEGSISTLTIQRTEQRDSAMYRCASSSAGTGNNEQFFGPGTRLTVL.

This clone has only one observation. J is TRBJ2-7 and V is TRBV4-1, with D perhaps TRBD1 (5 bases). CDR3 length equals 13 residues. V was pared by 2 bases and J by 3 bases, with 8 bases between. Germline-derived CDR1 and CDR2 are MGHRA and YSYEKL. The DNA for the CDR3 is TGCGCCAGCAGCCAATCAGGGTTCTACGAGCAGTACTTC. As protein: CASSQSGFYEQYF.

As DNA, the CDR3 is TGTGCCAGCTCACGGGACAGGGAGGGAGATGGCTACACCTTC. It translates to CASSRDREGDGYTF. The rearrangement joins TRBV18 to TRBJ1-2; 9 bases map to TRBD1. The CDR3 sequence is 14 residues long. Germline V lookup: CDR1 KGHSH, CDR2 LQKENI. The V segment lost 4 bases and the J segment 6 bases; nucleotides outside the gene matches: 6. Looking up the rest from reference TRBV18 and TRBJ1-2 gives the full variable domain: NAGVMQNPRHLVRRRGQEARLRCSPMKGHSHVYWYRQLPEEGLKFMVYLQKENIIDESGMPKERFSAEFPKEGPSILRIQQVVRGDSAAYFCASSRDREGDGYTFGSGTRLTVV.

The chain carries TRBV6-5 and TRBJ1-3; 7 positions match TRBD1. This CDR3 has 14 residues. Per the germline V gene, CDR1 is MNHEY and CDR2 is SVGAGI. The J segment lost 4 bases and the V segment lost 4 bases, leaving 4 bases of the junction unmatched. CDR3: CASSLQGFGNTIYF. CDR3 coding DNA: TGTGCCAGCAGTTTACAGGGGTTCGGAAACACCATATATTTT.

The rearrangement links TRBV4-1 to TRBJ2-7, with 10 bases identical to TRBD1. Looked up from germline, CDR1 is MGHRA and CDR2 is YSYEKL. Trimming took 0 bases from V and 1 from J; bases not matched to a gene: 3. The CDR3 runs to 16 residues. The CDR3 DNA is TGCGCCAGCAGCCAAGAGGACAGGGGGTTTTCCTACGAGCAGTACTTC. Residues: CASSQEDRGFSYEQYF.

The CDR3 is CASSLGGKRDTIYF. CDR3 sequence (DNA): TGTGCCAGCTCCCTCGGGGGAAAGCGAGACACCATATATTTT. The rearrangement links TRBV6-1 to TRBJ1-3, with a tentative D call TRBD1 (5 bases). The V end was cut by 8 bases, the J end by 8 bases, with 19 bases between. Germline V gives CDR1 MNHNS, CDR2 SASEGT. The CDR3 consists of 14 residues.

The V gene is TRBV6-1, the J gene TRBJ2-1; 8 bases align to TRBD1. The ends lost 7 bases at V and 8 bases at J; junction bases unmatched: 13. The CDR3 totals 15 residues. Germline CDR1 reads MNHNS; CDR2 reads SASEGT. This CDR3 reads CASNHLRDRFDEQFF. The CDR3 nucleotides read TGTGCCAGCAACCATTTGCGGGACAGGTTCGATGAGCAGTTCTTC.

The chain is built from TRBV28 and TRBJ2-3; TRBD2 matches at 10 bases. V shed 2 bases, J shed 3 bases, and the junction held 11 bases outside the gene matches. The CDR3 consists of 18 residues. Germline assignment: CDR1 MDHEN and CDR2 SYDVKM. The CDR3 region is CASSLRAGGPFWTDTQYF. For the CDR3, the DNA is TGTGCCAGCAGTTTAAGAGCGGGAGGGCCATTTTGGACAGATACGCAGTATTTT. Combining the CDR3 with reference TRBV28 and TRBJ2-3 gives the whole variable domain DVKVTQSSRYLVKRTGEKVFLECVQDMDHENMFWYRQDPGLGLRLIYFSYDVKMKEKGDIPEGYSVSREKKERFSLILESASTNQTSMYLCASSLRAGGPFWTDTQYFGPGTRLTVL.

The count of this clone is one. The chain couples TRBV14 to TRBJ2-7; D is perhaps TRBD1 (6 bases). Germline values: CDR1 SGHDN, CDR2 FVKESK. V lost 4 bases and J lost 4, with 11 bases in between. The CDR3 extends over 13 amino acids. The DNA for the CDR3 is TGTGCCAGCAGCCCCGTCGGACAGTACGAGCAGTACTTC. Translating gives CASSPVGQYEQYF.